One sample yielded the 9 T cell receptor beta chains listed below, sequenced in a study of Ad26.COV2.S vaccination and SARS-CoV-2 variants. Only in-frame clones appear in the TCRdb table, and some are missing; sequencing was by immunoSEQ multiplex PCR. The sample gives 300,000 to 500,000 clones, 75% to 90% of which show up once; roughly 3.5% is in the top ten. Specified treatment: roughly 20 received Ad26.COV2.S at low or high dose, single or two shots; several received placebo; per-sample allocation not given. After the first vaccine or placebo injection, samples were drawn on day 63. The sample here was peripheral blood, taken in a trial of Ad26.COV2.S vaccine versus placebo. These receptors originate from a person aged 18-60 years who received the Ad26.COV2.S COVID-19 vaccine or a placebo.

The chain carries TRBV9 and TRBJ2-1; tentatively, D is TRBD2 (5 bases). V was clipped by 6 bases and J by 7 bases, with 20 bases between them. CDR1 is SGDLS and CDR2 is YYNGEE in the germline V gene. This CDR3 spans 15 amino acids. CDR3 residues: CASKGPGLSANEQFF. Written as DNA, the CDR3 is TGTGCCAGCAAAGGGCCGGGATTATCGGCAAATGAGCAGTTCTTC.

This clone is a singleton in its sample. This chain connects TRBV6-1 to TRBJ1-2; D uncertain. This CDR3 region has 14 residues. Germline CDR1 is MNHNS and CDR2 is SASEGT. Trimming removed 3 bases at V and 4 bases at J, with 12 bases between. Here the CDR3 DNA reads TGTGCCAGCAGTGATTGGGGAGTTCCCTATGGCTACACCTTC. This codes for CASSDWGVPYGYTF.

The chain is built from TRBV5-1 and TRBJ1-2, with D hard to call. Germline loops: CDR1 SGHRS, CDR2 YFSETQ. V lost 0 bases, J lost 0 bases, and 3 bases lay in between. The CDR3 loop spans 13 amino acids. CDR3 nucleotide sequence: TGCGCCAGCAGCTTGGAAACTAACTATGGCTACACCTTC. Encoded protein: CASSLETNYGYTF.

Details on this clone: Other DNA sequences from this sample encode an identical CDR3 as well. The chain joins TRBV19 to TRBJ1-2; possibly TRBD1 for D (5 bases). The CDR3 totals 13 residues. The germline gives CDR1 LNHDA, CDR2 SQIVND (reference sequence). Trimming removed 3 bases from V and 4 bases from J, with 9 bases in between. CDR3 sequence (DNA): TGTGCCAGTAGTATGGGGCAAGGCTATGGCTACACCTTC. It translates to CASSMGQGYGYTF.

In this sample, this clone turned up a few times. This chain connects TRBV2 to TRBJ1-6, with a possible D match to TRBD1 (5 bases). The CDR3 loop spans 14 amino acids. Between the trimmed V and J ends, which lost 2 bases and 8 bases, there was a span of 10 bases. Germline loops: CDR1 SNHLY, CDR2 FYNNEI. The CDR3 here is CASSELQGDSPLHF. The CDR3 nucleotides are TGTGCCAGCAGTGAATTGCAGGGTGATTCACCCCTCCACTTT. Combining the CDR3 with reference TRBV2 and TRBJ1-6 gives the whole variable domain EPEVTQTPSHQVTQMGQEVILRCVPISNHLYFYWYRQILGQKVEFLVSFYNNEISEKSEIFDDQFSVERPDGSNFTLKIRSTKLEDSAMYFCASSELQGDSPLHFGNGTRLTVT.

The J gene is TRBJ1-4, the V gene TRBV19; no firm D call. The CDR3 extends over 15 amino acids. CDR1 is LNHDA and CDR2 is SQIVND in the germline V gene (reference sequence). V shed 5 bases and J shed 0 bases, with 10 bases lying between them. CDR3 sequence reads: CASSPGRTTNEKLFF. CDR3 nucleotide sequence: TGTGCCAGTAGTCCCGGACGGACAACTAATGAAAAACTGTTTTTT.

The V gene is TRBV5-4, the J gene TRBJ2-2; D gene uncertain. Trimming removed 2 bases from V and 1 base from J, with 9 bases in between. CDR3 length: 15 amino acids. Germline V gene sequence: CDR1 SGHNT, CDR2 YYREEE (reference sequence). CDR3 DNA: TGTGCCAGCAGCTTAACGCTAATGAACACCGGGGAGCTGTTTTTT. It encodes CASSLTLMNTGELFF.

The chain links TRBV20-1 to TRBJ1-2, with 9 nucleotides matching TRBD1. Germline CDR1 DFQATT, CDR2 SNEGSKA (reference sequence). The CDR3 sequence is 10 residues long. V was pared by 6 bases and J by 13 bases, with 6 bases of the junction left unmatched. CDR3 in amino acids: CSARDRAGTF. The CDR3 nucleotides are TGCAGTGCGCGGGACAGGGCAGGCACCTTC.

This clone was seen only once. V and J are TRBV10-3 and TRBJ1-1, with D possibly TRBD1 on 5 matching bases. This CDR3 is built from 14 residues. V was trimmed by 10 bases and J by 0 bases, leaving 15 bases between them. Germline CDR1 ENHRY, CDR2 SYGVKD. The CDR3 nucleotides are TGTGCCACCCGTAATACGGGGCTGAACACTGAAGCTTTCTTT. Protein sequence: CATRNTGLNTEAFF.